A selection of T cell receptor beta chains follows, all from one sample in a study of Tregs in tolerant kidney transplant recipients. TCRdb's copy holds only in-frame clones and misses some; the assay was immunoSEQ multiplex PCR. The repertoire has approximately 100,000 clones, approximately 93% of them found once; the top ten carry 0.46%. Specimen: CD4+ T cells from blood, collected before the transplant. The receptors derive from a human donor who received a combined kidney and bone marrow transplant. The CDR3 runs from the conserved cysteine through the conserved F or W. D genes are given only for firm matches. Size is stated for part of the rows, as once, few or many counts, or as a class when the clone is expanded.

>TRBJ2-3|NA|TRBD2|TRBV27
CASSKISGGGTDTQYF
TGTGCCAGCAGTAAAATTAGCGGGGGGGGCACAGATACGCAGTATTTT
>TRBJ2-1|once|TRBD2|TRBV19
CASSTRTSGGYNEQFF
TGTGCCAGTAGCACTAGGACTAGCGGGGGTTACAATGAGCAGTTCTTC
>TRBJ2-1|NA|TRBD2|TRBV27
CASSRTSGSSYNEQFF
TGTGCCAGCAGTAGGACTAGCGGGAGCTCCTACAATGAGCAGTTCTTC
>TRBJ2-3|NA|TRBD2|TRBV5-1
CASSLAGLAGGTDTQYF
TGCGCCAGCAGCTTGGCCGGACTAGCGGGAGGTACAGATACGCAGTATTTT
>TRBJ2-6|few|NA|TRBV4-3
CASSANSGANVLTF
TGCGCCAGCAGCGCGAACTCTGGGGCCAACGTCCTGACTTTC
>TRBJ2-3|NA|TRBD1|TRBV23-1
CASTLRGQLQTDTQYF
TGCGCCAGCACCCTCAGGGGACAGCTACAAACAGATACGCAGTATTTT
>TRBJ1-3|NA|NA|TRBV6-1
CASSELALSGNTIYF
TGTGCCAGCAGTGAATTGGCTCTCTCTGGAAACACCATATATTTT
>TRBJ2-7|NA|TRBD1|TRBV30
CAWSFSGGNFYEQYF
TGTGCCTGGAGTTTCTCAGGGGGAAATTTCTACGAGCAGTACTTC
>TRBJ1-6|NA|NA|TRBV28
CASSPYRLNSPLHF
TGTGCCAGCAGTCCCTATCGCCTTAATTCCCCCCTCCACTTT
>TRBJ1-2|NA|NA|TRBV7-8
CASSLVGAPGNYGYTF
TGTGCCAGCAGCTTAGTAGGAGCCCCAGGGAACTATGGCTACACCTTC
>TRBJ2-3|NA|NA|TRBV7-9
CASSPRTGPIGAQYF
TGTGCCAGCAGCCCCCGGACTGGCCCCATCGGGGCGCAGTATTTT
>TRBJ2-5|once|TRBD1|TRBV5-1
CASSFGTAKETQYF
TGCGCCAGCAGCTTCGGGACAGCTAAAGAGACCCAGTACTTC
>TRBJ2-3|NA|NA|TRBV11-2
CASSHQERFWSGDTQYF
TGTGCCAGCAGCCATCAAGAGAGATTCTGGTCGGGAGATACGCAGTATTTT
>TRBJ2-7|once|TRBD2|TRBV30
CAWSRNSGTGYEQYF
TGTGCCTGGAGTCGCAATAGCGGGACCGGCTACGAGCAGTACTTC
>TRBJ2-1|NA|NA|TRBV11-1
CASSLAPRRGSNEQFF
TGTGCCAGCAGCTTAGCGCCCAGGCGGGGCAGCAATGAGCAGTTCTTC
>TRBJ1-4|once|NA|TRBV4-1
CASSQGRATNEKLFF
TGCGCCAGCAGCCAAGGGAGAGCGACTAATGAAAAACTGTTTTTT
>TRBJ1-3|NA|NA|TRBV9
CASSVYSGNTIYF
TGTGCCAGCAGCGTATACTCTGGAAACACCATATATTTT
>TRBJ1-2|NA|TRBD1|TRBV6-6
CASSKQTGTAHGYTF
TGTGCCAGCAGTAAACAAACCGGGACAGCGCATGGCTACACCTTC
>TRBJ1-5|NA|TRBD1|TRBV28
CASSLILGTGGQPQHF
TGTGCCAGCAGTTTAATCCTAGGGACAGGGGGACAGCCCCAGCATTTT
>TRBJ1-2|NA|NA|TRBV30
CAWLTGLYGYTF
TGTGCCTGGTTAACAGGGCTCTATGGCTACACCTTC
>TRBJ1-2|NA|TRBD1|TRBV19
CASSLPGQGWGGYTF
TGTGCCAGTAGTTTACCGGGACAGGGATGGGGTGGCTACACCTTC